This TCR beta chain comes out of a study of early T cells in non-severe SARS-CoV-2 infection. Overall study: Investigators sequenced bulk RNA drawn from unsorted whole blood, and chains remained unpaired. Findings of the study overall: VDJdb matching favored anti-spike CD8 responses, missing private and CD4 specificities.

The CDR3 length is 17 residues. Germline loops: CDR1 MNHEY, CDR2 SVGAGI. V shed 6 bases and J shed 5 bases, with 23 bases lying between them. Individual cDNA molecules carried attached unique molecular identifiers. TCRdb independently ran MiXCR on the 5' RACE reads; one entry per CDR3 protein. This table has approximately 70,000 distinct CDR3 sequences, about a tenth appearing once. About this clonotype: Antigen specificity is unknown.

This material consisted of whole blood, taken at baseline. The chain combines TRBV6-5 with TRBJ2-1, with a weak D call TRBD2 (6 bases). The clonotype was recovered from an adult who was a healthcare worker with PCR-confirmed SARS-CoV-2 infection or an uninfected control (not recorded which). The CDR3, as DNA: TGTGCCAGCAGCTCCTTCCTAAAGGAGGGTCGGGACAATGAGCAGTTCTTC. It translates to CASSSFLKEGRDNEQFF.